This T cell receptor (beta chain) was profiled in a study of cytomegalovirus exposure and HLA in healthy donors. As for the study in general: Genotyping of 300 to 450 donors showed that roughly 83% belonged to the Caucasian-associated ancestry cluster. Findings and caveats of the study: In the analysis, some V segments, TRBV6-2 and TRBV6-3 included, were excluded as indistinguishable. A later analysis found that most CMV-associated TCR beta chains appeared HLA-restricted.

As to this clone: Its antigen is still unknown.

CDR3 length: 17 residues. PCR used 60 Vbeta primers and 13 Jbeta primers. Repertoires were generated with immunoSEQ multiplex PCR, while TCRdb's copy carries only in-frame clones and drops some. The sample carries 140,000 to 150,000 clones, roughly three quarters recorded once. Sequenced sample: PBMCs. The chain couples TRBV21-1 to TRBJ2-1; the table's D call of TRBD2 was not tested on the DNA. TRBV21-1 counts as a pseudogene. The source of this sequence is a woman in her thirties or forties in good health and CMV-seropositive. Written as DNA, the CDR3 is TGTGCCAGCAGTCGCCTCCCCCACGGGAGCTCCTACAATGAGCAGTTCTTC. It translates to CASSRLPHGSSYNEQFF.